The 21 T cell receptor beta chains below come from one sample, sequenced in a study of T cell clonality in common variable immunodeficiency. Study-level results: Reportedly, TCR beta sequences from common variable immunodeficiency showed fewer deletions and N-nucleotide insertions.

What these receptors recognize is not known. The repertoire was sequenced with immunoSEQ multiplex PCR; TCRdb's copy has only in-frame clones and lacks some. The listing records 8,000 or so clones. What was sequenced was peripheral blood mononuclear cells. The source is a human donor with common variable immunodeficiency.

A word on this clone: Read coverage stops 3 residues before the CDR3 terminus; the germline J gene supplies the remainder. The V call is TRBV19, the J call TRBJ1-2, with D maybe TRBD1 (6 bases). Germline assignment: CDR1 LNHDA and CDR2 SQIVND (reference sequence). Trimming pared 6 bases from V and 0 bases from J, leaving 11 bases between. This CDR3 has 14 amino acids. CDR3 protein: CASRTGTSNYGYTF. CDR3 DNA (partial): TGTGCCAGTAGAACAGGGACATCTAACTATGGC.

To note about this clone: Read sequence stops 3 residues before the CDR3 end, and the germline J gene provides the missing end. This chain joins TRBV7-2 and TRBJ2-5; D call uncertain. The CDR3 loop spans 13 amino acids. V lost 2 bases to trimming and J lost 0 bases, with 4 bases between them. Germline loops: CDR1 SGHTA, CDR2 FQGNSA. CDR3 sequence reads: CASSLNNQETQYF. The DNA read from the CDR3 is TGTGCCAGCAGCTTAAACAACCAAGAGACC.

Points on this clone: The read ends 3 residues before the CDR3 terminus; that terminus is restored from the germline J gene. The rearrangement joins TRBV5-1 to TRBJ2-7; 7 positions match TRBD2. The V segment lost 4 bases and the J segment 2 bases; nucleotides outside the gene matches: 6. The CDR3 contains 14 residues. Per germline, CDR1 SGHRS and CDR2 YFSETQ. CDR3 DNA (partial): TGCGCCAGCAGCCTCTGGGAGGGGACCTACGAG. Amino acid sequence: CASSLWEGTYE. The CDR3 in its entirety is CASSLWEGTYEQYF.

By frequency, this clone is medium-sized. The CDR3 goes on 3 residues after the read ends, and that part is filled in from the germline J gene. This sequence joins TRBV20-1 and TRBJ1-5, with D perhaps matching TRBD1 (5 bases). Trimming pared 3 bases from V and 3 bases from J, leaving 9 bases between. CDR1 is DFQATT, CDR2 SNEGSKA, per germline (reference sequence). The CDR3 totals 13 residues. The sequenced CDR3 bases are TGCAGTGCTAGGGACACCCTCAATCAGCCC. Translated, it gives CSARDTLNQP. The entire CDR3 reads CSARDTLNQPQHF.

Comment on this clone: The CDR3 extends 3 residues past the end of the read, so its final part is completed from the germline J gene. V gene TRBV2 combines with J gene TRBJ2-7, with 8 nucleotides matching TRBD1. CDR3 length equals 14 residues. Looked up from germline, CDR1 is SNHLY and CDR2 is FYNNEI. V lost 3 bases, J lost 4 bases, and 5 bases stayed unmatched. The sequenced CDR3 bases are TGTGCCAGCAGTGAGGGACAGGCGGTTTACGAG. Translated, it gives CASSEGQAVYE. The whole CDR3 is CASSEGQAVYEQYF.

About this clone itself: The CDR3 goes on 3 residues after the read ends, and that part is filled in from the germline J gene. The gene calls are TRBV19 and TRBJ2-3; TRBD2 might be the D (5 bases). Trimming took 4 bases from V and 2 from J, leaving 10 bases between them. From germline, CDR1 is LNHDA and CDR2 SQIVND (reference sequence). The CDR3 runs 14 residues. The CDR3 DNA, read in part, is TGTGCCAGTAGTACTGGACTTTACACAGATACG. It yields the protein CASSTGLYTDT. The complete CDR3 protein is CASSTGLYTDTQYF.

As for this clone: The read terminates 3 residues before the CDR3 end, so the remaining end is supplied by the germline J gene. This chain connects TRBV5-6 to TRBJ1-2, with D possibly TRBD1 on 5 matching bases. V gave up 4 bases and J gave up 5 bases, with 18 bases separating them. The CDR3 runs to 15 residues. Germline V gives CDR1 SGHDT, CDR2 YYEEEE. The part of the CDR3 DNA that was read is TGTGCCAGCAGCCCGAGGGGCGCAACCAATTATGGC. Its translation is CASSPRGATNYG. Given in full, the CDR3 is CASSPRGATNYGYTF.

By frequency, this clone registers medium-sized. With the read ending 3 residues before the CDR3 end, the germline J gene is used to fill in that end. The rearrangement uses TRBV14 and TRBJ1-6, with TRBD1 identical over 8 bases. Per the germline V gene, CDR1 is SGHDN and CDR2 is FVKESK. CDR3 length equals 14 residues. V trimming: 4 bases; J trimming: 9 bases; junction bases outside the gene matches: 5. This CDR3 is CASSPGTGGSPLHF. The sequenced CDR3 bases are TGTGCCAGCAGCCCCGGGACAGGTGGTTCACCC.

For this clone: The read finishes 3 residues shy of the CDR3 end, and the germline J gene is used to complete it. This sequence joins TRBV7-9 and TRBJ2-5, with a tentative D call TRBD1 (5 bases). V was shortened by 5 bases and J by 0 bases, with 10 bases between the two germline ends. The CDR3 loop spans 14 amino acids. From germline, CDR1 is SEHNR and CDR2 FQNEAQ (reference sequence). The part of the CDR3 DNA that was read is TGTGCCAGCAGCCAGGCCAGGGACCAAGAGACC. Its protein is CASSQARDQET. The whole CDR3 region reads CASSQARDQETQYF.

Comment on this clone: The CDR3 goes on 3 residues after the read ends, and that part is filled in from the germline J gene. The V gene is TRBV19, the J gene TRBJ1-2; tentatively, D is TRBD1 (5 bases). The CDR3 runs to 17 residues. The V gene lost 3 bases and the J gene lost 2 bases, with 19 bases spanning the gap. Germline assignment: CDR1 LNHDA and CDR2 SQIVND (reference sequence). The CDR3 loop is CASSIWQGRIINYGYTF. Incomplete CDR3 DNA: TGTGCCAGTAGTATTTGGCAGGGCCGCATTATCAACTATGGC. Drawing the rest from reference TRBV19 and TRBJ1-2, the complete variable domain is DGGITQSPKYLFRKEGQNVTLSCEQNLNHDAMYWYRQDPGQGLRLIYYSQIVNDFQKGDIAEGYSVSREKKESFPLTVTSAQKNPTAFYLCASSIWQGRIINYGYTFGSGTRLTVV.

With respect to this clone: From the germline J gene comes the end of the CDR3, since the read stops 3 residues before it. The chain employs TRBV18 and TRBJ2-6; 11 positions match TRBD1. CDR3 length: 19 amino acids. J was trimmed by 1 base and V by 6 bases; bases with no gene match: 11. Germline V gives CDR1 KGHSH, CDR2 LQKENI. The covered CDR3 bases are TGTGCCAGCTCTCGGAGATCGGGACAGGGGGGATCTGGGGCCAACGTC. Residues: CASSRRSGQGGSGANV. The whole CDR3 sequence reads CASSRRSGQGGSGANVLTF.

A remark on this clone: The read comes to an end 3 residues before the CDR3 does, leaving the germline J gene to fill in the end. V is TRBV2 and J is TRBJ2-7; possibly TRBD1 for D (5 bases). The V end lost 6 bases, the J end lost 5 bases, and 8 bases lay between the germline ends. Germline CDR1 reads SNHLY; CDR2 reads FYNNEI. The CDR3 length is 11 residues. The DNA read from the CDR3 is TGTGCCAGCAGCAGGGTTGACGAG. Residues: CASSRVDE. The entire CDR3 protein reads CASSRVDEQYF.

This clone is identified as medium-sized (0.01 to 0.1%) from frequency. The sequenced fragment ends 3 residues before the CDR3 boundary, so the rest is inferred from the germline J gene. The chain carries TRBV3-1 (or the pseudogene TRBV3-2) and TRBJ1-5, with TRBD1 matching 8 bases. Trimming at V came to 4 bases and at J to 2 bases, leaving 4 bases not matched to a gene. Per germline, CDR1 LGHDT and CDR2 YNNKEL (reference sequence). This CDR3 is 15 amino acids long. The sequenced part of the CDR3 DNA is TGTGCCAGCAGCCCTGCAGGGGGCGGCAATCAGCCC. Translation gives CASSPAGGGNQP. The whole CDR3 is CASSPAGGGNQPQHF.

With regard to this clone: The missing CDR3 end, 3 residues past where the read stops, is filled in from the germline J gene. The rearrangement links TRBV20-1 to TRBJ2-7; perhaps TRBD1 as D (6 bases). CDR3 length: 14 residues. V shed 5 bases and J shed 2 bases, with 16 bases lying between them. From germline, CDR1 is DFQATT and CDR2 SNEGSKA (reference sequence). Partial CDR3 DNA: TGCAGTGCTTCGGCGCAGGGGATTCCCTACGAG. Translation gives CSASAQGIPYE. The complete CDR3 reads CSASAQGIPYEQYF.

In the case of this clone: The sequenced fragment ends 3 residues before the CDR3 boundary, so the rest is inferred from the germline J gene. The chain has TRBV11-2 and TRBJ2-4; the D is unclear. CDR1 and CDR2 from the germline V gene are SGHAT and FQNNGV. V lost 1 base and J 8 bases, leaving 12 bases between the germline ends. The CDR3 totals 14 residues. This CDR3 is CASSLGARVDIQYF. The CDR3 bases that were read are TGTGCCAGCAGCTTAGGAGCCCGAGTTGACATT.

With respect to this clone: The read falls 3 residues short of the CDR3 end, and the missing part is taken from the germline J gene. The chain links TRBV18 to TRBJ1-1; TRBD1 matches 8 bases. CDR1 is KGHSH and CDR2 is LQKENI in the germline V gene. The CDR3 totals 14 residues. CDR3 DNA (partial): TGTGCCAGCTCTCGGGGACAGGCCGGATCAGAA. Translated: CASSRGQAGSE. The entire CDR3 is CASSRGQAGSEAFF.

On this clone itself: From the germline J gene comes the end of the CDR3, since the read stops 3 residues before it. This chain links TRBV6-2 or TRBV6-3 with TRBJ2-1; tentatively, D is TRBD2 (6 bases). The CDR3 runs 15 residues. V was trimmed by 0 bases and J by 8 bases, leaving 14 bases between them. The V gene's germline CDR1 is MNHEY and CDR2 SVGEGT. CDR3 sequence reads: CASSYSGLVIDEQFF. The CDR3 DNA, read in part, is TGTGCCAGCAGTTACTCGGGACTGGTTATAGATGAG.

In regard to this clone: The CDR3 is cut off 3 residues early in the read; its end comes from the germline J gene. The chain links TRBV18 to TRBJ1-4; D not resolved. CDR1 and CDR2 from the germline V gene are KGHSH and LQKENI. Trimming left V 0 bases short and J 7 bases short, with 12 bases between. CDR3 size: 15 residues. The CDR3 bases that were read are TGTGCCAGCTCACCACCGCCCGGGTTCGGTGAAAAA. This gives the protein CASSPPPGFGEK. In full, the CDR3 is CASSPPPGFGEKLFF.

For this clone: The CDR3 end falls 3 residues outside the read, so it is completed with the germline J gene. The chain is built from TRBV18 and TRBJ2-2, with TRBD1 matching 7 bases. Germline V gives CDR1 KGHSH, CDR2 LQKENI. Germline trimming cut 5 bases from V and 2 bases from J; bases unmatched to any gene: 8. This CDR3 has 16 amino acids. The CDR3 is CASSFGQVLNTGELFF. The sequenced part of the CDR3 DNA is TGTGCCAGCTCATTTGGACAGGTACTCAACACCGGGGAG.

As regards this clone: The CDR3 goes on 3 residues after the read ends, and that part is filled in from the germline J gene. The rearrangement joins TRBV29-1 to TRBJ2-1; 8 bases map to TRBD1. Trimming took 3 bases from V and 9 from J; bases not matched to a gene: 13. Germline CDR1 SQVTM, CDR2 ANQGSEA. There are 15 residues in the CDR3. The CDR3 loop is CSVEEGQGALSEQFF. The sequenced part of the CDR3 DNA is TGCAGCGTTGAGGAGGGGCAGGGGGCATTGAGTGAG.

Considering frequency, this clone is medium-sized. The read stops 3 residues short of the end of the CDR3; the missing end is completed from the germline J gene. The V gene is TRBV30, the J gene TRBJ2-7; 7 bases are a match to TRBD2. CDR1 is GTSNPN and CDR2 is SVGIG in the germline V gene (reference sequence). V gave up 1 base and J gave up 1 base; unmatched junction bases: 4. The CDR3 has 14 amino acids. The CDR3 is CAWSGTRVSYEQYF. The CDR3 bases that were read are TGTGCCTGGAGTGGGACTAGAGTTTCCTACGAG.